This T cell receptor (beta chain) was retrieved from a study of CD8 T cells in ankylosing spondylitis. This clonotype was counted only a few times. The antigen is undetermined. Quantitative 5'-RACE with molecular barcodes produced the TCR beta libraries. From the 5' RACE reads, TCRdb called clonotypes with MiXCR, one entry per CDR3 protein. The table lists about 360,000 distinct CDR3 sequences, about 15% of them singletons, with approximately 0.99% in the top ten. Study observations and caveats: Past research had described some motif variants in reactive arthritis synovial fluid and blood. A motif in TCR beta, a set of under 10 highly homologous variants, appeared characteristic of ankylosing spondylitis blood. According to the report, clones linked to the disease were significantly enriched in matched synovial fluid samples taken from ankylosing spondylitis patients.

This TCR was recovered from a male donor with ankylosing spondylitis or in good health (not recorded which). The sequenced sample was blood, either unsorted or a sorted T cell fraction (not recorded which).

The CDR3 region has the DNA TGTGCCAGCAGCTTGGGCTTGGACGGAGACTACGAGCAGTACTTC. Protein product: CASSLGLDGDYEQYF. The chain is built from TRBV5-5 and TRBJ2-7; D uncertain. This CDR3 spans 15 amino acids. V was pared by 0 bases and J by 3 bases, with 13 bases between. Germline values: CDR1 SGHKS, CDR2 YYEKEE (reference sequence). Looking up the rest from reference TRBV5-5 and TRBJ2-7 gives the full variable domain: DAGVTQSPTHLIKTRGQQVTLRCSPISGHKSVSWYQQVLGQGPQFIFQYYEKEERGRGNFPDRFSARQFPNYSSELNVNALLLGDSALYLCASSLGLDGDYEQYFGPGTRLTVT.